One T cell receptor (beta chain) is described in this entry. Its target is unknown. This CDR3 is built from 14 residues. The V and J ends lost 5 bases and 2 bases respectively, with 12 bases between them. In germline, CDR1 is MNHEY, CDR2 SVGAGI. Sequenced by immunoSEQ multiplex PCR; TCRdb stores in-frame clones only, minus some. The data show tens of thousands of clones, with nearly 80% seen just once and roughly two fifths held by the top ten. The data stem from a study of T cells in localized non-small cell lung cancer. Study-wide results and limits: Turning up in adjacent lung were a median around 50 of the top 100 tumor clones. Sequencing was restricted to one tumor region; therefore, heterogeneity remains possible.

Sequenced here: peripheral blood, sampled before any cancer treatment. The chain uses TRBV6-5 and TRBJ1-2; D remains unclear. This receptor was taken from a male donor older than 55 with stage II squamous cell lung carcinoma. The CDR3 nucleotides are TGTGCCAGCAGTCCCGGGCTGTTCAACTATGGCTACACCTTC. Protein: CASSPGLFNYGYTF.